The entry below describes one T cell receptor (beta chain). This record comes from a study of cytomegalovirus exposure and HLA in healthy donors. The CDR3 consists of 15 residues. V was clipped by 1 base and J by 0 bases, with 10 bases between them. Germline V gives CDR1 SGHKS, CDR2 YYEKEE (reference sequence). Primers included in the PCR were 60 Vbeta and 13 Jbeta primers. Sequencing used immunoSEQ multiplex PCR; TCRdb keeps in-frame clones, though not all of them. The sample consists of some 160,000 clones, 77% of them appearing once. This clonotype was obtained from a man aged 45-65 years in good health and CMV-seropositive. The sequencing input was PBMCs. The rearrangement uses TRBV5-5 and TRBJ1-2, with D unresolved. Written as DNA, the CDR3 is TGTGCCAGCAGCTTGATGCACAGCTCTAACTATGGCTACACCTTC. This encodes CASSLMHSSNYGYTF.